A single sample gave rise to the 8 T cell receptor beta chains below, sequenced in a study of cytomegalovirus exposure and HLA in healthy donors. Primers for the PCR totalled 60 Vbeta and 13 Jbeta. Libraries were prepared by immunoSEQ multiplex PCR; TCRdb keeps only in-frame clonotypes and omits some of them. The sample yields about 60,000 clones, about 73% seen once. Sequencing was done on a sample of PBMCs. Every receptor here comes from a woman aged 55-69 years in good health and CMV-seropositive.

The chain recombines TRBV5-6 with TRBJ1-1; D is ambiguous. Germline CDR1 SGHDT, CDR2 YYEEEE. Trimming cost V 5 bases and J 9 bases, with 17 bases left between them. The CDR3 has 13 residues. CDR3 DNA sequence: TGTGCCAGCAGTTTTATTGGGGAGGCTAAAGCTTTCTTT. Its protein is CASSFIGEAKAFF.

CDR3 region: CASSGLTGTLVYTF. The DNA of the CDR3 is TGTGCCAGCAGCGGATTGACAGGCACCCTTGTCTACACCTTC. The V call is TRBV9, the J call TRBJ1-2, with a weak D call TRBD1 (6 bases). V lost 3 bases and J lost 10, with 19 bases in between. The V gene's germline CDR1 is SGDLS and CDR2 YYNGEE. The CDR3 spans 14 residues.

The rearrangement uses TRBV27 and TRBJ1-6; 10 bases agree with TRBD1. Trimming removed 3 bases from V and 0 bases from J; junction bases left unmatched: 2. The CDR3 covers 17 residues. Looked up from germline, CDR1 is MNHEY and CDR2 is SMNVEV (reference sequence). This CDR3 is CASSFGTGVSYNSPLHF. DNA of the CDR3: TGTGCCAGCAGTTTCGGGACAGGGGTCTCCTATAATTCACCCCTCCACTTT.

This clone was counted a single time. The rearrangement uses TRBV19 and TRBJ1-2; no clear D gene. V lost 7 bases, J lost 7 bases, and 10 bases lay in between. The CDR3 length is 11 residues. The germline CDR1 and CDR2 sequences are LNHDA and SQIVND (reference sequence). CDR3 nucleotides: TGTGCCAGTAACAGTCTGAGTGGCTACACCTTC. Residues: CASNSLSGYTF.

V is TRBV20-1 and J is TRBJ1-1, with D possibly TRBD1 on 5 matching bases. From germline, CDR1 is DFQATT and CDR2 SNEGSKA (reference sequence). The CDR3 is 11 amino acids. V was pared by 6 bases and J by 7 bases, with 12 bases between. The CDR3 sequence: CSASRQIEAFF. The CDR3 DNA is TGCAGTGCCAGTAGACAGATTGAAGCTTTCTTT.

This clone occurred a few times. The chain links TRBV4-3 to TRBJ1-5; D is uncertain. CDR1 LGHNA and CDR2 YSLEER come from the germline V gene. The CDR3 is 16 residues long. V lost 4 bases and J lost 2, with 15 bases in between. The CDR3 spells CASSRSGERGNQPQHF. The CDR3 DNA reads TGCGCCAGCAGCCGGAGCGGGGAAAGGGGCAATCAGCCCCAGCATTTT.

The count of this clone is one. This sequence joins TRBV19 and TRBJ2-7, with 10 bases fitting TRBD1. Trimming at V came to 1 base and at J to 6 bases, leaving 9 bases not matched to a gene. There are 16 residues in the CDR3. CDR1 is LNHDA, CDR2 SQIVND, per germline (reference sequence). Here the CDR3 reads CASSIGSGTGDSEQYF. The CDR3 DNA reads TGTGCCAGTAGTATAGGCTCCGGGACAGGGGACTCCGAGCAGTACTTC. The complete variable domain, with remaining parts taken from reference TRBV19 and TRBJ2-7, reads DGGITQSPKYLFRKEGQNVTLSCEQNLNHDAMYWYRQDPGQGLRLIYYSQIVNDFQKGDIAEGYSVSREKKESFPLTVTSAQKNPTAFYLCASSIGSGTGDSEQYFGPGTRLTVT.

The chain has TRBV11-2 and TRBJ1-1; D perhaps matches TRBD1 (5 bases). V was cut by 0 bases and J by 3 bases, with 14 bases left in between. This CDR3 is built from 16 residues. Germline loops: CDR1 SGHAT, CDR2 FQNNGV. CDR3 bases: TGTGCCAGCAGCTTAGATAGGGGATGGAGCGACACTGAAGCTTTCTTT. This sequence encodes CASSLDRGWSDTEAFF.